This T cell receptor (beta chain) is drawn from a study of blood T cells in healthy people across ages. The CDR3 spans 12 residues. The germline V gene has CDR1 MNHEY and CDR2 SVGEGT. This clonotype was counted only a few times. A much more abundant neighbour one base away suggests this may be a read error. A second 7 to 11 cycle PCR used barcoded and J-beta primers. Each cDNA molecule, via a template-switch adaptor with 12 random nucleotides, was tagged. Each CDR3 protein gets one entry after TCRdb re-called the 5' RACE reads with MiXCR. This sample has around 1,000,000 distinct CDR3 sequences, with around two fifths found just once.

Sequenced: blood. This sequence was found in a young man in good health. The V call is TRBV6-2 or TRBV6-3, the J call TRBJ2-1; D is unclear. The J call could be wrong; TRBJ2-7 is a better fit for the DNA end. CDR3 protein: CASSRRYNEQYF. As DNA, the CDR3 is TGTGCCAGCAGCCGAAGATACAATGAGCAGTACTTC.